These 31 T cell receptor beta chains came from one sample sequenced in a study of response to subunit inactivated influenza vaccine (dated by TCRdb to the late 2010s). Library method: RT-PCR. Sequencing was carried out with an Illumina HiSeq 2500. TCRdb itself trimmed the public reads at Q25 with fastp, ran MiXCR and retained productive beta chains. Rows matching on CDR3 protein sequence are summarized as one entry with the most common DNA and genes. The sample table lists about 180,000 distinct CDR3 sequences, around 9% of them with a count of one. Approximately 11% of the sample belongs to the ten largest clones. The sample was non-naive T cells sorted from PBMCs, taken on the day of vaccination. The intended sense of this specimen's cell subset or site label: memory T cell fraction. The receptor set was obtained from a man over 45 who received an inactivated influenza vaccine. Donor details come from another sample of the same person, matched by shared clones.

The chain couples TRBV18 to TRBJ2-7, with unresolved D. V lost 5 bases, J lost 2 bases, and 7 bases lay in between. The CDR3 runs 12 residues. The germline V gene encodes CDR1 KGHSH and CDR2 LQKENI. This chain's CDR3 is CASSSRAYEQYF. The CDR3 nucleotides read TGTGCCAGCTCATCGAGAGCCTACGAGCAGTACTTC.

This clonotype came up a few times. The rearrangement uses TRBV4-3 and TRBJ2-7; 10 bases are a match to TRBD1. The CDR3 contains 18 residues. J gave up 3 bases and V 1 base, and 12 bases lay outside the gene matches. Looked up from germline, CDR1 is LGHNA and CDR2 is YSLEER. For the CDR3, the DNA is TGCGCCAGCAGCCAAGCCCACCTGACAGGGGGCGTATACTACGAGCAGTACTTC. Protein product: CASSQAHLTGGVYYEQYF.

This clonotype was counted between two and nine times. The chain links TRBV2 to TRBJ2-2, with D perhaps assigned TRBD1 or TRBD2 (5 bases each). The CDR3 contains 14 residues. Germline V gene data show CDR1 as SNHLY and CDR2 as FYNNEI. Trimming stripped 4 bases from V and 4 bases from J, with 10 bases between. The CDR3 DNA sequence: TGTGCCAGCAGTGCGGGGCTCAGCACCGGGGAGCTGTTTTTT. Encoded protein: CASSAGLSTGELFF.

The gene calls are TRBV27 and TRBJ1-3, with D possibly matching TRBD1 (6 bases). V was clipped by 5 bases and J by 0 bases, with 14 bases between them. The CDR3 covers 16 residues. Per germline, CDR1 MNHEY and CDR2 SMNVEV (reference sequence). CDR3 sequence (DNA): TGTGCCAGCAGTGCCGGACAGTCGAGCTCTGGAAACACCATATATTTT. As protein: CASSAGQSSSGNTIYF.

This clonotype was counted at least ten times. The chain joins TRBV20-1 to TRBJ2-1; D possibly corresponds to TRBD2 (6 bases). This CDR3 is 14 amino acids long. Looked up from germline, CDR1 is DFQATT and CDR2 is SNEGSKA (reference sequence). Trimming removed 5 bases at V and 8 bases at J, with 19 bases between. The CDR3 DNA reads TGCAGTGCTGGGGGACTCGAGACGGTGGATGAGCAGTTCTTC. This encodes CSAGGLETVDEQFF.

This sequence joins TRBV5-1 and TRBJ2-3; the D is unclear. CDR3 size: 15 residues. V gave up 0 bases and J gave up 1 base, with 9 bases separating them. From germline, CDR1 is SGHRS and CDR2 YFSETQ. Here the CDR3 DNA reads TGCGCCAGCAGCTTGGGCGCGATTCGCACAGATACGCAGTATTTT. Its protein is CASSLGAIRTDTQYF.

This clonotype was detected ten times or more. Here the CDR3 DNA reads TGTGCCAGCAGTTTATTAGGGGGGAACACCGGGGAGCTGTTTTTT. Residues: CASSLLGGNTGELFF. V usage is TRBV28 and J usage is TRBJ2-2; D may be TRBD1 (6 bases). V was cut by 1 base and J by 1 base, with 7 bases left in between. Germline CDR1 is MDHEN and CDR2 is SYDVKM. The CDR3 totals 15 residues.

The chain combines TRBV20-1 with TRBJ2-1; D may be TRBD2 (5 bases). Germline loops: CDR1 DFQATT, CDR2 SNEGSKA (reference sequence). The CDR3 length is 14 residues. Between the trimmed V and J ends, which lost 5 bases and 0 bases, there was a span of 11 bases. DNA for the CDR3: TGCAGTGCTCGCGGGTCGAGCTCCTACAATGAGCAGTTCTTC. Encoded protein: CSARGSSSYNEQFF.

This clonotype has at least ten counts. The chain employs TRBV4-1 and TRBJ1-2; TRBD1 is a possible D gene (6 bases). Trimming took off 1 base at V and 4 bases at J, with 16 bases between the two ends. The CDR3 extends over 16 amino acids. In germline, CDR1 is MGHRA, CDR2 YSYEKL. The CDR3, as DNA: TGCGCCAGCAGCCAAGGCGACAGGACCTTCGGCTATGGCTACACCTTC. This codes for CASSQGDRTFGYGYTF.

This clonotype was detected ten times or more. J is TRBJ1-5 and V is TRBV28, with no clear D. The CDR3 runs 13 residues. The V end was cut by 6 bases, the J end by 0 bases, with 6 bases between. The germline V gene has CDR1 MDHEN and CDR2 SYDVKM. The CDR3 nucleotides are TGTGCCAGCAGCTCTGATAGCAATCAGCCCCAGCATTTT. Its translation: CASSSDSNQPQHF.

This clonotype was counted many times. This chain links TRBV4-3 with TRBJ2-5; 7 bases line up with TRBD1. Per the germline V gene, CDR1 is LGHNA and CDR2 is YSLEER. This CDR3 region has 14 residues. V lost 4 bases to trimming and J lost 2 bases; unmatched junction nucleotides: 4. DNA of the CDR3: TGCGCCAGCAGCCTTCGCAGGGGGCAAGAGACCCAGTACTTC. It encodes CASSLRRGQETQYF.

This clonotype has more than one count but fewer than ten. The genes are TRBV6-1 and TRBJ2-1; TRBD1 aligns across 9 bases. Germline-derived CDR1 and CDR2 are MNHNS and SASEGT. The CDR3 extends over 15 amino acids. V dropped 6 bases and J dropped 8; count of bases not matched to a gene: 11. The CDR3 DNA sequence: TGTGCCAGCAGAGAACACAGGGGGCGCTTGGATGAGCAGTTCTTC. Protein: CASREHRGRLDEQFF.

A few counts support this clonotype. CDR3 nucleotides: TGTGCCAGCAGCTTTTATCTGCGGGGAAACGAGCAGTACTTC. Amino acid sequence: CASSFYLRGNEQYF. The V and J genes are TRBV5-6 and TRBJ2-7; D might be TRBD2 (6 bases). The CDR3 consists of 14 residues. Trimming shortened V by 2 bases and J by 5 bases, and 14 bases separated the two germline ends. Germline V CDR1 and CDR2: SGHDT, YYEEEE.

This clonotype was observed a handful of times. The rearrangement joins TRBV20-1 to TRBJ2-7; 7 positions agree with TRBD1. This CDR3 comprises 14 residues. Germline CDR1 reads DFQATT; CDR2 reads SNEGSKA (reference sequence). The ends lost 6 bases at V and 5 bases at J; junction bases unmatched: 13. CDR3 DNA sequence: TGCAGTGCGCAAGGACAGGCGATGGGGAACGAGCAGTACTTC. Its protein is CSAQGQAMGNEQYF.

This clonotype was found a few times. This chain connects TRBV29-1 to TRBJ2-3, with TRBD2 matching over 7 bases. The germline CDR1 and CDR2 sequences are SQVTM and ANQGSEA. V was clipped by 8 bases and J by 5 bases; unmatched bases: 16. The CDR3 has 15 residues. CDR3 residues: CSLRDGGTGGDTQYF. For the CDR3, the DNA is TGCAGCCTGCGGGATGGCGGGACGGGAGGAGATACGCAGTATTTT.

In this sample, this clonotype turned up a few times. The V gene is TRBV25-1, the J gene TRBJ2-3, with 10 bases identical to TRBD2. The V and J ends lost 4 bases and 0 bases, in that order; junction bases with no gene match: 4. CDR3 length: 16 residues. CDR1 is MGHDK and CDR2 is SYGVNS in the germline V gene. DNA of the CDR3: TGTGCCAGCAGTGTGCTTAGCGGGAGGAGCACAGATACGCAGTATTTT. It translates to CASSVLSGRSTDTQYF.

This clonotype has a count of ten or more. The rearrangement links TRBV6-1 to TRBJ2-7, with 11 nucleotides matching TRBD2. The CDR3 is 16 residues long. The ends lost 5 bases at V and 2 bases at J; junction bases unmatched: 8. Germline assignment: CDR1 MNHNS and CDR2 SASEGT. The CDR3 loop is CASSIGTSGGPYEQYF. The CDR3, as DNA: TGTGCCAGCAGTATCGGGACTAGCGGAGGACCCTACGAGCAGTACTTC.

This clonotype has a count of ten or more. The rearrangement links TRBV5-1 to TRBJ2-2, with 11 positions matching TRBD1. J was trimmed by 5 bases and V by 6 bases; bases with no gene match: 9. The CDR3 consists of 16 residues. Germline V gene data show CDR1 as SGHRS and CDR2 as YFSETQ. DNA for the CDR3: TGCGCCAGCATGGACTCGGGACAGGGGGGAACCGGGGAGCTGTTTTTT. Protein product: CASMDSGQGGTGELFF.

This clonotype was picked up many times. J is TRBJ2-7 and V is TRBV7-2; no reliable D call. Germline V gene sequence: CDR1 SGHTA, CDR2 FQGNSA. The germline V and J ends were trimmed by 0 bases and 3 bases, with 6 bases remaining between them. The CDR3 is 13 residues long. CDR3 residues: CASSLAKDYEQYF. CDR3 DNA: TGTGCCAGCAGCTTAGCGAAAGACTACGAGCAGTACTTC. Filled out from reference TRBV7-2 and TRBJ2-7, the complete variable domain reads GAGVSQSPSNKVTEKGKDVELRCDPISGHTALYWYRQSLGQGLEFLIYFQGNSAPDKSGLPSDRFSAERTGGSVSTLTIQRTQQEDSAVYLCASSLAKDYEQYFGPGTRLTVT.

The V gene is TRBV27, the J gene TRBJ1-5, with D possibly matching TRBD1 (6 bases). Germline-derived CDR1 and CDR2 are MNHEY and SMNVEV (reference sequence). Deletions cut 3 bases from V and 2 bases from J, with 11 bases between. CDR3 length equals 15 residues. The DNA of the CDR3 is TGTGCCAGCAGTTTTACGGCAGGGGGCAATCAGCCCCAGCATTTT. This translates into CASSFTAGGNQPQHF.

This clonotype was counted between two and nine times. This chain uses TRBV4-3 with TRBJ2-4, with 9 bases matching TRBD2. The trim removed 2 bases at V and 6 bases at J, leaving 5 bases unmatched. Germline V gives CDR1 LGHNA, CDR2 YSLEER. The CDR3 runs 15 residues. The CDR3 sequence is CASSQQRGALNIQYF. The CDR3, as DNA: TGCGCCAGCAGCCAACAGCGGGGGGCCCTAAACATTCAGTACTTC.

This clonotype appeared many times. In nucleotides, the CDR3 is TGTGCCAGCAGCTCCGGTTCGTGGCCTCATGGAGATACGCAGTATTTT. This translates into CASSSGSWPHGDTQYF. The rearrangement uses TRBV7-2 and TRBJ2-3, with unresolved D. Trimming stripped 4 bases from V and 5 bases from J, with 19 bases between. Germline V gives CDR1 SGHTA, CDR2 FQGNSA. This CDR3 is 16 amino acids long.

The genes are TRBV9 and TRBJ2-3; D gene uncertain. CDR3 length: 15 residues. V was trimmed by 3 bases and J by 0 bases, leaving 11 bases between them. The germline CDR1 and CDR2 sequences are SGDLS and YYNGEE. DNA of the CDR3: TGTGCCAGCAGCGCCCGGATAGGTAGCACAGATACGCAGTATTTT. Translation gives CASSARIGSTDTQYF.

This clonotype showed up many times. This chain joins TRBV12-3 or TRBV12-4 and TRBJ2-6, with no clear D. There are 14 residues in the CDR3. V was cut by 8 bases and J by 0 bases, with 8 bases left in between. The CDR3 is CASATSSGANVLTF. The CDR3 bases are TGTGCCAGCGCGACTTCCTCTGGGGCCAACGTCCTGACTTTC.

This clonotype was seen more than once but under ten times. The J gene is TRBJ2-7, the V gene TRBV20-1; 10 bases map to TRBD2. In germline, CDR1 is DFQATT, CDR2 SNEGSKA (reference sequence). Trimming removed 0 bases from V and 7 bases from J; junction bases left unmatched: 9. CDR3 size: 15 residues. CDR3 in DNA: TGCAGTGCTAGAGATCCAAGCGGGGGGGCGAGGGAGCAGTACTTC. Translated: CSARDPSGGAREQYF.

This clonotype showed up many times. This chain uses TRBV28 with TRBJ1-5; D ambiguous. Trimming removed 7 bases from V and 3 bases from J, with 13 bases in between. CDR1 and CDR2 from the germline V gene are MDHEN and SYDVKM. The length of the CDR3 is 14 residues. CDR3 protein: CASMTMSNNQPQHF. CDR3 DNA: TGTGCCAGCATGACTATGTCAAACAATCAGCCCCAGCATTTT.

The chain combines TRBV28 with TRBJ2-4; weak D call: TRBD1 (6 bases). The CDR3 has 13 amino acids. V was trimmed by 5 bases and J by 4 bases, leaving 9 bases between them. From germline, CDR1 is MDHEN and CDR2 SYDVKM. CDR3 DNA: TGTGCCAGCAGTCGCAGGGGTAAAAACATTCAGTACTTC. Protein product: CASSRRGKNIQYF.

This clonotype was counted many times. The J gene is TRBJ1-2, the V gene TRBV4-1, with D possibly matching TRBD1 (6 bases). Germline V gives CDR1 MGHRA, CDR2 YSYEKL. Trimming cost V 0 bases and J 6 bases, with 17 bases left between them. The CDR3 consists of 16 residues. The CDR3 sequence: CASSQDVRQGPDGYTF. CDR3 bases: TGCGCCAGCAGCCAAGATGTGAGGCAGGGGCCGGATGGCTACACCTTC.

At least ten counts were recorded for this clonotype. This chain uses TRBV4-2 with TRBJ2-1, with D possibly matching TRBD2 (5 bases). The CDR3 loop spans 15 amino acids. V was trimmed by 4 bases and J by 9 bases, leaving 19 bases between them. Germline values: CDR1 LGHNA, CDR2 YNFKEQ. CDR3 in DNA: TGTGCCAGCAGCCCCACTAGAGGGAGAGGCGGTGAGCAGTTCTTC. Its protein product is CASSPTRGRGGEQFF.

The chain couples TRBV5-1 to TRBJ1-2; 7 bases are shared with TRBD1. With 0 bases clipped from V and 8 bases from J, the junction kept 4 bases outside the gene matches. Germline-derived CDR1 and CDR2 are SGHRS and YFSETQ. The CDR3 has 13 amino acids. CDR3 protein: CASSLETGHGYTF. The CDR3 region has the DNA TGCGCCAGCAGCTTGGAGACAGGGCACGGCTACACCTTC.

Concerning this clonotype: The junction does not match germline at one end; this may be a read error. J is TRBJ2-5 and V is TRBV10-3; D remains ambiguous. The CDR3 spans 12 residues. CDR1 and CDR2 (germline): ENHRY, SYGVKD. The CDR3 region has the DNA TGTGCCATCAGGGATCGTCAAGGGACCCAGTACTTC. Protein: CAIRDRQGTQYF.